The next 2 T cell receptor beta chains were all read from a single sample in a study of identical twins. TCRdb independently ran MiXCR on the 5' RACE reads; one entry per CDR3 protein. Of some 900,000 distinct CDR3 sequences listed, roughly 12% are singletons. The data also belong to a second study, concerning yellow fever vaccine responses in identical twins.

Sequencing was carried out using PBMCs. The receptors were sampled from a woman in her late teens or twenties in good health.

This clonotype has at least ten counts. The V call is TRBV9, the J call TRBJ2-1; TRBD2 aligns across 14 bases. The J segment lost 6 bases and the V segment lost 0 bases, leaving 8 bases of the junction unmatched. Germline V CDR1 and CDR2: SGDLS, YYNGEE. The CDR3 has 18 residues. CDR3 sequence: CASSVEGTSGSWSNEQFF. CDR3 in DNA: TGTGCCAGCAGCGTAGAGGGGACTAGCGGGAGTTGGAGCAATGAGCAGTTCTTC.

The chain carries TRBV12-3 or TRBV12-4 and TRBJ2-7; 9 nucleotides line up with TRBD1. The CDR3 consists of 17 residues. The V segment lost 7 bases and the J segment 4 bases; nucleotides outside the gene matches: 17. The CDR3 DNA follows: TGTGCCAGCACAGATAAAGCCACCGGACAGGGGTTTTACGAGCAGTACTTC. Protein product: CASTDKATGQGFYEQYF.